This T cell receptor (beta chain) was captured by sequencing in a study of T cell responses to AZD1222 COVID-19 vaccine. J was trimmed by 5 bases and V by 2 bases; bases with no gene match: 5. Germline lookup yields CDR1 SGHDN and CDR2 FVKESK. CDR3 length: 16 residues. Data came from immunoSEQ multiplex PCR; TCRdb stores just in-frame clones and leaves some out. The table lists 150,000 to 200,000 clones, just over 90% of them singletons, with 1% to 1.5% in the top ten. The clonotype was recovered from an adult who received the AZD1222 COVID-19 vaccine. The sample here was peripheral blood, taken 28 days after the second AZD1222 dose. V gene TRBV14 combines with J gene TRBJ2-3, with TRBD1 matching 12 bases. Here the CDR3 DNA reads TGTGCCAGCAGCCAAAGGGGGACAGGGGGCGGAGATACGCAGTATTTT. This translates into CASSQRGTGGGDTQYF. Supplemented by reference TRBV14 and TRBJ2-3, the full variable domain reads EAGVTQFPSHSVIEKGQTVTLRCDPISGHDNLYWYRRVMGKEIKFLLHFVKESKQDESGMPNNRFLAERTGGTYSTLKVQPAELEDSGVYFCASSQRGTGGGDTQYFGPGTRLTVL.